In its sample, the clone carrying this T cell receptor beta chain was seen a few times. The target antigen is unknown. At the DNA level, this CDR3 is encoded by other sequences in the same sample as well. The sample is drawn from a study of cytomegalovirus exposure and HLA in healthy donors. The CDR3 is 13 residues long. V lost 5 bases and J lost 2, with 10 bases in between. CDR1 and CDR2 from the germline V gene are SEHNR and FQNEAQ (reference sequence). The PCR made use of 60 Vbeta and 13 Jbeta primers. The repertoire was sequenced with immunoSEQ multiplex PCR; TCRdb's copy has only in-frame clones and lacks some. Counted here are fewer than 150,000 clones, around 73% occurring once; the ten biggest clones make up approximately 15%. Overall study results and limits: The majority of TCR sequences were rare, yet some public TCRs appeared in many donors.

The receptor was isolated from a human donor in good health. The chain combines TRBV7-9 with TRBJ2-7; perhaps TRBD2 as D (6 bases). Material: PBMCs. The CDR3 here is CASSPPGAYEQYF. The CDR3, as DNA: TGTGCCAGCAGCCCGCCGGGGGCCTACGAGCAGTACTTC.